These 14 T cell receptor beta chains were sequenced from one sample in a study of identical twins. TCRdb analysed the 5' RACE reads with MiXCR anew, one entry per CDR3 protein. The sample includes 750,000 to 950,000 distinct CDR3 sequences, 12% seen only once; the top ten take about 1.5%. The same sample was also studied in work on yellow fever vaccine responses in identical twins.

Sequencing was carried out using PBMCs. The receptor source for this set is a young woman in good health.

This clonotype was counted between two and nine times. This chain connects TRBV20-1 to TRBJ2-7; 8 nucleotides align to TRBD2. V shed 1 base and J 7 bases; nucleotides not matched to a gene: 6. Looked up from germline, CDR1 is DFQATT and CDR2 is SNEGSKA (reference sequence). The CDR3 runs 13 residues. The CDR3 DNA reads TGCAGTGCTAGAGCCCGGACTAGCCGGGAGCAGTACGTC. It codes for CSARARTSREQYV.

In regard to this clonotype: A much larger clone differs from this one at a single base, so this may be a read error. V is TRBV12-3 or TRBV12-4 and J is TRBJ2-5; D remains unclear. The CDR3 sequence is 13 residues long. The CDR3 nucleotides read TGTGCCAGCAGGTTAGCCCTAGTAGTGACCCAGTACTTC. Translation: CASRLALVVTQYF.

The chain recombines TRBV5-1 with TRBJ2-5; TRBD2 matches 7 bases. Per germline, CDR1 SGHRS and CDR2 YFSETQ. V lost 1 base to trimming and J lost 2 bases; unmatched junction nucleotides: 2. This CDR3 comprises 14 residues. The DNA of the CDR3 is TGCGCCAGCAGCTTGCAAGCGGGGCAAGAGACCCAGTACTTC. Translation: CASSLQAGQETQYF. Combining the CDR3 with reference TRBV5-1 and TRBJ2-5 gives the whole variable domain KAGVTQTPRYLIKTRGQQVTLSCSPISGHRSVSWYQQTPGQGLQFLFEYFSETQRNKGNFPGRFSGRQFSNSRSEMNVSTLELGDSALYLCASSLQAGQETQYFGPGTRLLVL.

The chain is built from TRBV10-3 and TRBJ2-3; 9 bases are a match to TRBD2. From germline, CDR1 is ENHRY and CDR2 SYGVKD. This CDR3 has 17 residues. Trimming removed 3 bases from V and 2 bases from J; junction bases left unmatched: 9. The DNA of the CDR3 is TGTGCCATCAGTGATTTTAGCGGGAGACTCGACACAGATACGCAGTATTTT. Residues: CAISDFSGRLDTDTQYF.

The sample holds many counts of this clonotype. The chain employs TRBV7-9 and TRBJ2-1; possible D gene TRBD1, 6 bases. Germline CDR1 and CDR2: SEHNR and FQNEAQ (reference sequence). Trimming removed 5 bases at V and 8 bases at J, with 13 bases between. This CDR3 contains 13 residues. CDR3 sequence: CASSKQGRDEQFF. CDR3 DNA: TGTGCCAGCAGCAAACAGGGTCGGGATGAGCAGTTCTTC.

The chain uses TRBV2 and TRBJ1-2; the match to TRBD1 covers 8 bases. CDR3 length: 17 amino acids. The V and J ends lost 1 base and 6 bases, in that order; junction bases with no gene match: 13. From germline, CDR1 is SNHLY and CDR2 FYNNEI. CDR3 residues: CASSEDSPRLTGDGYTF. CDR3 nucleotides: TGTGCCAGCAGTGAAGATTCCCCCCGCTTGACAGGGGATGGCTACACCTTC.

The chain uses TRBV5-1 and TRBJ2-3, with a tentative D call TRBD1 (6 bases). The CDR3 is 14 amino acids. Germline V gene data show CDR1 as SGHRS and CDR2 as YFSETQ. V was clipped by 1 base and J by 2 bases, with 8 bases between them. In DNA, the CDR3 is TGCGCCAGCAGCTTGACAGGGATCACAGATACGCAGTATTTT. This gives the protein CASSLTGITDTQYF.

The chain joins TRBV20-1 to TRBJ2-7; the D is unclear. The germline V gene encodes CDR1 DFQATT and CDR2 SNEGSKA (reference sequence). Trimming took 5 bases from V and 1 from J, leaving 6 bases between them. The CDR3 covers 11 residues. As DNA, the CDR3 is TGCAGTGCTGGAGTTTCCTACGAGCAGTACGTC. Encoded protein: CSAGVSYEQYV.

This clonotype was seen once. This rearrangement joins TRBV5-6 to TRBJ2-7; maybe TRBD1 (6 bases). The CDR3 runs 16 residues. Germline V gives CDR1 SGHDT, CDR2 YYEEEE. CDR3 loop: CASSLKGVRISYEHYV. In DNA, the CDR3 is TGTGCCAGCAGCTTGAAGGGGGTCCGAATTTCCTACGAGCACTACGTC.

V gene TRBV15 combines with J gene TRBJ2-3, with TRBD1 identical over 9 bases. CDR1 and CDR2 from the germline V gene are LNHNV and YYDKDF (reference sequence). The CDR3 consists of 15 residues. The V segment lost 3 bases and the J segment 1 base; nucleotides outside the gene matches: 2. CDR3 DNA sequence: TGTGCCACCAGCAGCCGGGACAGGGGCACAGATACGCAGTATTTT. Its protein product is CATSSRDRGTDTQYF.

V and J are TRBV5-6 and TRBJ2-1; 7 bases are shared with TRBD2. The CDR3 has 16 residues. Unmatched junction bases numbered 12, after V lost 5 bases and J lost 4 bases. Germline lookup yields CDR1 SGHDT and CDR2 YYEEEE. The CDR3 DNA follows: TGTGCCAGCAGTCTTAGACCGGGGGGAGGGTACAATGAGCAGTTCTTC. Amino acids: CASSLRPGGGYNEQFF.

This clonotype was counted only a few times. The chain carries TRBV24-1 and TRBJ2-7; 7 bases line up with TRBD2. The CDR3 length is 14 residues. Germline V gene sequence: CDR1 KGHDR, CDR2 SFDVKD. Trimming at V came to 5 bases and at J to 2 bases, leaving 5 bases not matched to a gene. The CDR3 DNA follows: TGTGCCACCAGTGGGGCTAGCGGAACCTACGAGCAGTACTTC. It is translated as CATSGASGTYEQYF.

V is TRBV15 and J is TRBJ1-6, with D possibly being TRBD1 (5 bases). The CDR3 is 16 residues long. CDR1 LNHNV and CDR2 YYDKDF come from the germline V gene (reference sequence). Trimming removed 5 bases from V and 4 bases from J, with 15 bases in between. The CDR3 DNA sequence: TGTGCCACCAGCGGGGGGTATGAGCCATATAATTCACCCCTCCACTTT. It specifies CATSGGYEPYNSPLHF.

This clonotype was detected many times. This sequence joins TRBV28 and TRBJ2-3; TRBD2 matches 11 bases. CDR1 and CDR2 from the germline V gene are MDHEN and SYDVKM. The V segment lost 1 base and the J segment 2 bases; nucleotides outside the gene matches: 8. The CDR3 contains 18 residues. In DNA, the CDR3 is TGTGCCAGCAGTTTATCTGTTCTAGCGGGGGGTCACACAGATACGCAGTATTTT. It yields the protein CASSLSVLAGGHTDTQYF.